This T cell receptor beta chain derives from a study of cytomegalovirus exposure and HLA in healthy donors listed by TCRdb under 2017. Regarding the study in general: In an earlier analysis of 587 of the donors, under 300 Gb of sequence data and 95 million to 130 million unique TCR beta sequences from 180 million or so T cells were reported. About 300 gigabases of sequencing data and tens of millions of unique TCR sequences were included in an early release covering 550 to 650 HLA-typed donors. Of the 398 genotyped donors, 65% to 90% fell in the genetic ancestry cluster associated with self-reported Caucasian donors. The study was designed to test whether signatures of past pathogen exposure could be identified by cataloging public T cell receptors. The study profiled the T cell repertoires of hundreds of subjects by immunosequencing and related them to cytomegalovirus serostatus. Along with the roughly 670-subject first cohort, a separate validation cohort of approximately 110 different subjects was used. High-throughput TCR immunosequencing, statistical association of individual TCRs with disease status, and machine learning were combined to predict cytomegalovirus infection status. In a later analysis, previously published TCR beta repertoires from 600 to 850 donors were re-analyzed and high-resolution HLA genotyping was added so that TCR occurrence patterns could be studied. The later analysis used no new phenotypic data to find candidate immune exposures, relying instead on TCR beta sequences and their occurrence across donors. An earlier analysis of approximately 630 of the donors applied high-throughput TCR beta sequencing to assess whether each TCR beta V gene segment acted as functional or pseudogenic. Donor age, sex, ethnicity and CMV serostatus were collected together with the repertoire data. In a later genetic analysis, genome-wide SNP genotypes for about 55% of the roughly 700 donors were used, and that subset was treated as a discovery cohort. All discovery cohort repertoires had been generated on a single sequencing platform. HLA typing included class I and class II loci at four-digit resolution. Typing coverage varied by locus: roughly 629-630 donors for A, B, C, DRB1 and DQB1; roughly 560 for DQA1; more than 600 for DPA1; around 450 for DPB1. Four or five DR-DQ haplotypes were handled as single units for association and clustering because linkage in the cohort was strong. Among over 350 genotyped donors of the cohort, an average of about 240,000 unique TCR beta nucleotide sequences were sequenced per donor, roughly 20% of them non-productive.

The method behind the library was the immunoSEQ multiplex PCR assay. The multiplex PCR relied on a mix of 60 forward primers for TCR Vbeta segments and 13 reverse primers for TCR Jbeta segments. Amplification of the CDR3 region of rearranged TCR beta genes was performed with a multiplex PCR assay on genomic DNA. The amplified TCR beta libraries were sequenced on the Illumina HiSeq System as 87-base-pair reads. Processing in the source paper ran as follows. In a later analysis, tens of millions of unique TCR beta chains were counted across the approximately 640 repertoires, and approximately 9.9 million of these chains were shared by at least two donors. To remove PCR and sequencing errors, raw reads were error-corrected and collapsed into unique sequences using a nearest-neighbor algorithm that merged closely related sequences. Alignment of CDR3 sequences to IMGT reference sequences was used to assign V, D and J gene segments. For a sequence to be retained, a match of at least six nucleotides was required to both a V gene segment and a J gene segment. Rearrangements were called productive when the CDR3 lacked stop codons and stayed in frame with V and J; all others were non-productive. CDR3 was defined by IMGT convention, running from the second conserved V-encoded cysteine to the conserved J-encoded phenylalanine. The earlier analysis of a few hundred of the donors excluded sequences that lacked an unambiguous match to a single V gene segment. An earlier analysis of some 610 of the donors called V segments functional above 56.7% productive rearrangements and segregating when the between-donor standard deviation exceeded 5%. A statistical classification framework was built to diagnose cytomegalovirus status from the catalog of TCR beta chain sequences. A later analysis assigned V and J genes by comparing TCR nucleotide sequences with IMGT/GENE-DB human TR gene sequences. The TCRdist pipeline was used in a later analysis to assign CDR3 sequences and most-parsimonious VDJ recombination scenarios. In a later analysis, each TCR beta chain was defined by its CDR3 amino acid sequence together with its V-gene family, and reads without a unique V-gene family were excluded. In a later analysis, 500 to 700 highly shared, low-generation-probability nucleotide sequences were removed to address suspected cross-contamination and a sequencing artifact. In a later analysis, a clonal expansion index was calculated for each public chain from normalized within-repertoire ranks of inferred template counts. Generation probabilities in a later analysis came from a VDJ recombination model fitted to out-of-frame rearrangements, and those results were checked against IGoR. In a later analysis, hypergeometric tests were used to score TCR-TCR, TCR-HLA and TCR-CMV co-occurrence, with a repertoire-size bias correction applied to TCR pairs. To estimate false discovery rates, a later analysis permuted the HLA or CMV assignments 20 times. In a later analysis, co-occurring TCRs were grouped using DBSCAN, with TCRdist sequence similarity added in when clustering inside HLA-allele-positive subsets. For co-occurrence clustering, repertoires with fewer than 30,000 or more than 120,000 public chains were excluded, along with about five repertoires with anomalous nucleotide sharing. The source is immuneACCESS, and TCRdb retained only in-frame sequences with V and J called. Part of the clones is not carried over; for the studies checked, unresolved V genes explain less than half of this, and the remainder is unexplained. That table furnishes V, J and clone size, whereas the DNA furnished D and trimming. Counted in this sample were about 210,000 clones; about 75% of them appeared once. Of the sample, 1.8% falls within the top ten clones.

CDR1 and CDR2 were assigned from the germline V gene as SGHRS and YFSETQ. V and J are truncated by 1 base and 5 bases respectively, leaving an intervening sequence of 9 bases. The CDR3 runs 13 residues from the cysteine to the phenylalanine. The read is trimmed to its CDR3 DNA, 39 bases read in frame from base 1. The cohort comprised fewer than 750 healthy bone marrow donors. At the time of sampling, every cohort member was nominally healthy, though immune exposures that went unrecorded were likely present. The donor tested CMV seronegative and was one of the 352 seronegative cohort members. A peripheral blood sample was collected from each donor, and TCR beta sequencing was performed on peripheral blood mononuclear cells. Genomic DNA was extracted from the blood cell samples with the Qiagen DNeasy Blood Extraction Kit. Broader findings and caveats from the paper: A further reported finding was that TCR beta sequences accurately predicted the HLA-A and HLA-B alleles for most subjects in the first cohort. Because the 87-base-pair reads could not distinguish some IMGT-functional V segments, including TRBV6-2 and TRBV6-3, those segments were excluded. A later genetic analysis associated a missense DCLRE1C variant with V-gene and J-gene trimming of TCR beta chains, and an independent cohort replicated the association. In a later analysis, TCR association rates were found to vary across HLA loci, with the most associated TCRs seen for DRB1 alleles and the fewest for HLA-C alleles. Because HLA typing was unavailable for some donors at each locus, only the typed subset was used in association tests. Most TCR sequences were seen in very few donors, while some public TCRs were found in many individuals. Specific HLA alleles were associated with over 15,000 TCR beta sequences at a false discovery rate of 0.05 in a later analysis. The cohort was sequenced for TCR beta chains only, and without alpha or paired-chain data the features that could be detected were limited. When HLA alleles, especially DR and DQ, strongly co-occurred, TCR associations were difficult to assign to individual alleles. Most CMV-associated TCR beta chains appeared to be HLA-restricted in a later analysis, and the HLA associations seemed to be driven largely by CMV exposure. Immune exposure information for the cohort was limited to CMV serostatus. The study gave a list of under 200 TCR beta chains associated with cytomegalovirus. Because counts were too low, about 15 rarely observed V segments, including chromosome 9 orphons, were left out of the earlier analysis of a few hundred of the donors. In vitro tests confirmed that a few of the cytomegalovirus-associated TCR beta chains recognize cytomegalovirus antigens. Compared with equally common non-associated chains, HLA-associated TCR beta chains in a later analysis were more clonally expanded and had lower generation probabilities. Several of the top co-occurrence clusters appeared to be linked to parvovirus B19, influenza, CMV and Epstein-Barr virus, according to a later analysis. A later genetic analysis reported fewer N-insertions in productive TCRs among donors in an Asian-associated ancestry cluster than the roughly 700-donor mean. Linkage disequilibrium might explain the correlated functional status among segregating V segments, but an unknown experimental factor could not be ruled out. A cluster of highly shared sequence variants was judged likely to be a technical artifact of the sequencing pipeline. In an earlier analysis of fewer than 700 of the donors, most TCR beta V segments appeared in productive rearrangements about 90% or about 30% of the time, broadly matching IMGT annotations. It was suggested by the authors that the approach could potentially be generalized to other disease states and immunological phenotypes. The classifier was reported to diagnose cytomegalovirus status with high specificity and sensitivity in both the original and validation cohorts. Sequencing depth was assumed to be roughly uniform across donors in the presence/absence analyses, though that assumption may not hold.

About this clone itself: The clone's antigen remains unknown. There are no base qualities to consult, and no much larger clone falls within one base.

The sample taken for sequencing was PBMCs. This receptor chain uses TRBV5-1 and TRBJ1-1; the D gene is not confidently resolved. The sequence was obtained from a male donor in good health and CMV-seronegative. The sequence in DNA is TGCGCCAGCAGCTTGTTTTCCGAGACTGAAGCTTTCTTT. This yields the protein CASSLFSETEAFF.